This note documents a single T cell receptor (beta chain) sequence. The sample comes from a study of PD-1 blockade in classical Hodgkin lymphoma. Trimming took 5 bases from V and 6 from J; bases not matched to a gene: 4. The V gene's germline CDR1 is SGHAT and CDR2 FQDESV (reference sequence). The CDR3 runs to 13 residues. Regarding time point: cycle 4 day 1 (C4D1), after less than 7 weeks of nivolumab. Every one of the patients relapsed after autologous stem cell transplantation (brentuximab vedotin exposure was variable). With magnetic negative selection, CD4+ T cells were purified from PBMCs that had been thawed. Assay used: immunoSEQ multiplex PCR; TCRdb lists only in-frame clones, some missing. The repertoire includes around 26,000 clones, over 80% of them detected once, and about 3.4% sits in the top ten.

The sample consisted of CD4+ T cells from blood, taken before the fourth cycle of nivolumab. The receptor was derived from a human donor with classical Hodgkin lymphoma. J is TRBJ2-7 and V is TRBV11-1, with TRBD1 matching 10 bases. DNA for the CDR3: TGTGCCAGCAGCAGCCGGGACAGGGGCGAGCAGTACTTC. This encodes CASSSRDRGEQYF.